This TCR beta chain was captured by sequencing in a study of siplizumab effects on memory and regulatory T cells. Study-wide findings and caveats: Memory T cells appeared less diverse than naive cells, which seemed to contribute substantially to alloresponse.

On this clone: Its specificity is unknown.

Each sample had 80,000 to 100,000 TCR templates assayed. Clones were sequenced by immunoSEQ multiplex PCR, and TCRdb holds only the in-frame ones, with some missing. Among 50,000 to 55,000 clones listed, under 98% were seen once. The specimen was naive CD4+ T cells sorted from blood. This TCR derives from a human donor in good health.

Here the CDR3 reads CATSPQAGGAGANVLTF. In DNA form, the CDR3 reads TGTGCCACCTCACCCCAAGCAGGGGGCGCTGGGGCCAACGTCCTGACTTTC. The V call is TRBV27, the J call TRBJ2-6; 8 nucleotides agree with TRBD1. The CDR3 extends over 17 amino acids. CDR1 and CDR2 from the germline V gene are MNHEY and SMNVEV (reference sequence). V gave up 10 bases and J gave up 2 bases; unmatched junction bases: 13.